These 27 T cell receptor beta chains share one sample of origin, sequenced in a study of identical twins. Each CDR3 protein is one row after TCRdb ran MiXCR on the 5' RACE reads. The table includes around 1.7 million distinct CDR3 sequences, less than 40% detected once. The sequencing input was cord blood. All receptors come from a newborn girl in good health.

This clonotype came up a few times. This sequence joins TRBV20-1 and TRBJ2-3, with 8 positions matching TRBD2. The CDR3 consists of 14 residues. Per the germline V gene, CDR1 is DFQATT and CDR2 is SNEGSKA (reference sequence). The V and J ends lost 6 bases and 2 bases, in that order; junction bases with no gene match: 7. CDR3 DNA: TGCAGTGCCCTGGTAGCGGGACCCACAGATACGCAGTATTTT. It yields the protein CSALVAGPTDTQYF.

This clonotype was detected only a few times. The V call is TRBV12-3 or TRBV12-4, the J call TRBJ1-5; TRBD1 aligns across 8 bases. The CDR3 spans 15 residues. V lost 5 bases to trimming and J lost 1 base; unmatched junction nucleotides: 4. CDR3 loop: CASSGQGVSNQPQHF. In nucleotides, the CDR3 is TGTGCCAGCAGTGGACAGGGAGTGAGCAATCAGCCCCAGCATTTT.

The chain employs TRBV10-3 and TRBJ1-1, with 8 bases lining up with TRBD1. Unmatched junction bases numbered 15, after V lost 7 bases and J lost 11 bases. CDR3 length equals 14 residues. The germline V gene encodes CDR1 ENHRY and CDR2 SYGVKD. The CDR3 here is CAINSGQATASAFF. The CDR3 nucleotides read TGTGCCATCAACTCGGGACAGGCTACCGCTAGTGCTTTCTTT.

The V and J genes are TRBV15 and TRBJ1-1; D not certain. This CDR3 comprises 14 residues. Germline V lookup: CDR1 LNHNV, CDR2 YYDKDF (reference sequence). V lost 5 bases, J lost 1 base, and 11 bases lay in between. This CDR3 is CATSRRRTNTEAFF. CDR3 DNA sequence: TGTGCCACCAGCCGAAGACGGACGAACACTGAAGCTTTCTTT.

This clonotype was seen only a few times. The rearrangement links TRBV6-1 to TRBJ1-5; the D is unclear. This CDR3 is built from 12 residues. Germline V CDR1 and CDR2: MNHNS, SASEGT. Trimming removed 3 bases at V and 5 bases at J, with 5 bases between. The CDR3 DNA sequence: TGTGCCAGCAGTGACGGGTATCAGCCCCAGCATTTT. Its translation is CASSDGYQPQHF.

The CDR3 protein is CSASGLAAYNEQFF. Here the CDR3 DNA reads TGCAGTGCCTCGGGACTAGCGGCTTACAATGAGCAGTTCTTC. V gene TRBV20-1 combines with J gene TRBJ2-1, with 11 bases lining up with TRBD2. The length of the CDR3 is 14 residues. V was pared by 6 bases and J by 4 bases, with 5 bases of the junction left unmatched. Looked up from germline, CDR1 is DFQATT and CDR2 is SNEGSKA (reference sequence).

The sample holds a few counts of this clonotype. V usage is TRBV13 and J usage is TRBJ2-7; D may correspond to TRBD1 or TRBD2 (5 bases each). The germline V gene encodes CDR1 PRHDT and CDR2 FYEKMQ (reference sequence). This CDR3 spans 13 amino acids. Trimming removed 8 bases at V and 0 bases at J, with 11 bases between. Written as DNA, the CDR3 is TGTGCCAGCGGGGGTCCTAGCTCCTACGAGCAGTACTTC. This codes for CASGGPSSYEQYF. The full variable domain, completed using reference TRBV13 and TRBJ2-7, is AAGVIQSPRHLIKEKRETATLKCYPIPRHDTVYWYQQGPGQDPQFLISFYEKMQSDKGSIPDRFSAQQFSDYHSELNMSSLELGDSALYFCASGGPSSYEQYFGPGTRLTVT.

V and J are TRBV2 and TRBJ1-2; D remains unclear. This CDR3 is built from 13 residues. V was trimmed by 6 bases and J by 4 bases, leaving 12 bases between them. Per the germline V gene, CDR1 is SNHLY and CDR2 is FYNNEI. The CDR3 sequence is CASRDDTSYGYTF. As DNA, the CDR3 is TGTGCCAGCAGAGACGACACCTCCTATGGCTACACCTTC. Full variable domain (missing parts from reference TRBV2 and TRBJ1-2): EPEVTQTPSHQVTQMGQEVILRCVPISNHLYFYWYRQILGQKVEFLVSFYNNEISEKSEIFDDQFSVERPDGSNFTLKIRSTKLEDSAMYFCASRDDTSYGYTFGSGTRLTVV.

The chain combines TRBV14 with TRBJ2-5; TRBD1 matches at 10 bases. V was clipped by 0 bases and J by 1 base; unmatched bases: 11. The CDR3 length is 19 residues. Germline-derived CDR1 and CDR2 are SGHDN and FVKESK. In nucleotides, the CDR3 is TGTGCCAGCAGCCAAGATCGGGGACAGGGGTTAACACTCCAAGAGACCCAGTACTTC. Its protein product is CASSQDRGQGLTLQETQYF.

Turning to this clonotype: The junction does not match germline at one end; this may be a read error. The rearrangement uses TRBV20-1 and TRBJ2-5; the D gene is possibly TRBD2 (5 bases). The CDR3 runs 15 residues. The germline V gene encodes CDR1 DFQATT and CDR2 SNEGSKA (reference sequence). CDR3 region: CSARVVRRPQETRYF. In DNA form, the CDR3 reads TGCAGTGCTAGAGTGGTGCGGAGGCCCCAAGAGACCCGGTACTTC.

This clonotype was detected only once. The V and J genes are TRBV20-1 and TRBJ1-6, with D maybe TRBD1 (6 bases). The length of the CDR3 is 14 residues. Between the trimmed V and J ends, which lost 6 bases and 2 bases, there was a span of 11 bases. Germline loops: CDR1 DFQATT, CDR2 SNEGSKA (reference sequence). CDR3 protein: CSAPRQAYNSPLHF. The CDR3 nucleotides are TGCAGTGCACCCCGACAGGCCTATAATTCACCCCTCCACTTT.

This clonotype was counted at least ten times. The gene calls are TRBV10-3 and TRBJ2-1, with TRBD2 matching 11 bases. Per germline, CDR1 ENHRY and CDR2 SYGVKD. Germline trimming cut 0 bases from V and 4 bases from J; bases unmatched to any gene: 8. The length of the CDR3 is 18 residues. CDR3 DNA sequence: TGTGCCATCAGTGAGTCCACTAGCGGGGGCCTAGGGTACAATGAGCAGTTCTTC. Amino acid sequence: CAISESTSGGLGYNEQFF.

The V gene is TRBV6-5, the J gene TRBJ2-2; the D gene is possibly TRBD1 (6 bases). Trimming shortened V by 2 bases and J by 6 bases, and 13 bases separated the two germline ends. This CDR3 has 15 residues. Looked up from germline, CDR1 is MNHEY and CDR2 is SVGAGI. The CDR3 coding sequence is TGTGCCAGCAGTTACGAGGGAAAGGGGGCCGGGGAGCTGTTTTTT. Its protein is CASSYEGKGAGELFF.

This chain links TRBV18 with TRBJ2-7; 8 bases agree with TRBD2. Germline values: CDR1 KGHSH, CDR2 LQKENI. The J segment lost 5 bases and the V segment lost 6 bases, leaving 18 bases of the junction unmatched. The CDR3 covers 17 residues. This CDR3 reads CASSLRTAGGLMDEQYF. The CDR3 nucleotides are TGTGCCAGCTCCCTAAGGACTGCGGGAGGATTAATGGACGAGCAGTACTTC. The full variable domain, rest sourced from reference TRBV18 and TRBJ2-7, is NAGVMQNPRHLVRRRGQEARLRCSPMKGHSHVYWYRQLPEEGLKFMVYLQKENIIDESGMPKERFSAEFPKEGPSILRIQQVVRGDSAAYFCASSLRTAGGLMDEQYFGPGTRLTVT.

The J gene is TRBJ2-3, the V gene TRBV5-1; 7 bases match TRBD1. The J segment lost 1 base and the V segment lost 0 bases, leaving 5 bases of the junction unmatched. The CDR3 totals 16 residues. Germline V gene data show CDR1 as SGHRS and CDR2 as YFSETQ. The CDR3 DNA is TGCGCCAGCAGCTTGGAACAGGGGATACGCACAGATACGCAGTATTTT. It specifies CASSLEQGIRTDTQYF.

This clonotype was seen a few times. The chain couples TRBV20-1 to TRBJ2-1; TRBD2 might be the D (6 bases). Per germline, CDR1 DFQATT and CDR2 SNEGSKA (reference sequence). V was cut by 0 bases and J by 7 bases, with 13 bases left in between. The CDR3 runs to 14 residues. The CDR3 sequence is CSARDPRRGNEQFF. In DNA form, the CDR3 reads TGCAGTGCTAGAGATCCACGGCGGGGAAATGAGCAGTTCTTC.

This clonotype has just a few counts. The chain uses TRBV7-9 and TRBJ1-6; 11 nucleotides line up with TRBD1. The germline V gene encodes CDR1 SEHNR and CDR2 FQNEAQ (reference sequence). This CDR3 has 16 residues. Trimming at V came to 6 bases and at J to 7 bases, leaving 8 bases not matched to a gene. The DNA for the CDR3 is TGTGCCAGCAGGGCAGAGGACAGGGGGCGCAATTCACCCCTCCACTTT. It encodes CASRAEDRGRNSPLHF.

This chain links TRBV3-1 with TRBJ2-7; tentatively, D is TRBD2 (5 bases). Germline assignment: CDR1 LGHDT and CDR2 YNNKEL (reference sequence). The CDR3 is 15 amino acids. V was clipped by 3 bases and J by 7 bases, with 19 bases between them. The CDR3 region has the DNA TGTGCCAGCAGCCAGGGGAGTGCTTCCTACAATGAGCAGTACTTC. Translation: CASSQGSASYNEQYF.

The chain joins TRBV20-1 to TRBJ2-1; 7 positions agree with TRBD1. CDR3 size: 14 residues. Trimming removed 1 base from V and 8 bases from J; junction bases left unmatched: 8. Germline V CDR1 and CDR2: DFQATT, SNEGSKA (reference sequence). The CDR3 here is CSARVDRVVHEQFF. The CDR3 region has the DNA TGCAGTGCTAGAGTCGACAGGGTGGTACATGAGCAGTTCTTC.

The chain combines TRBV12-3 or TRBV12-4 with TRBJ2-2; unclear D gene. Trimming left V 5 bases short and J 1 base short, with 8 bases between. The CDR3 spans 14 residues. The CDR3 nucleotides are TGTGCCAGCAGTGCCTCGGTGAACACCGGGGAGCTGTTTTTT. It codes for CASSASVNTGELFF.

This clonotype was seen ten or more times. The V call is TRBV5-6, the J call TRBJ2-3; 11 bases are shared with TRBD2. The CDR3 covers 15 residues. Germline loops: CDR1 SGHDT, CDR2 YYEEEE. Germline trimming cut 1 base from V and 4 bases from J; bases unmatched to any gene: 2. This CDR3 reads CASSLIAGGPDTQYF. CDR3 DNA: TGTGCCAGCAGCTTGATAGCGGGGGGGCCAGATACGCAGTATTTT.

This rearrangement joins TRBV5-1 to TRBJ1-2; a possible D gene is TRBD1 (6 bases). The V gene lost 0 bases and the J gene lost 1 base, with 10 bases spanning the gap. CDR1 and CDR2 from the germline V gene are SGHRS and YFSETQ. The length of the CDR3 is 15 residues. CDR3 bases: TGCGCCAGCAGCTTGGGGACAGATTTTAACTATGGCTACACCTTC. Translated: CASSLGTDFNYGYTF. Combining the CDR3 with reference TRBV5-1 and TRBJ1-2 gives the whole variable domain KAGVTQTPRYLIKTRGQQVTLSCSPISGHRSVSWYQQTPGQGLQFLFEYFSETQRNKGNFPGRFSGRQFSNSRSEMNVSTLELGDSALYLCASSLGTDFNYGYTFGSGTRLTVV.

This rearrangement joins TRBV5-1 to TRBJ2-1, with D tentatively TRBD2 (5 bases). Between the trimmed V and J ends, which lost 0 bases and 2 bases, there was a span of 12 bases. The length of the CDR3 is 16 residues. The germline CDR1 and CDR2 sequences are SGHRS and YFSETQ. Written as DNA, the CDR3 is TGCGCCAGCAGCTTGGATCGGCGAGGGACCTACAATGAGCAGTTCTTC. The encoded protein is CASSLDRRGTYNEQFF.

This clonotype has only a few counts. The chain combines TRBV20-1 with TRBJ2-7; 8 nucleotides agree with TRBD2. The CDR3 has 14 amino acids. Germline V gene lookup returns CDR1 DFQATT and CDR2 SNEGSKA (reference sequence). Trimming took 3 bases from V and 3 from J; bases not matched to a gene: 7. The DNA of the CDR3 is TGCAGTGCTAGTCCAGCGGGAGTTGGCTACGAGCAGTACTTC. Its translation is CSASPAGVGYEQYF.

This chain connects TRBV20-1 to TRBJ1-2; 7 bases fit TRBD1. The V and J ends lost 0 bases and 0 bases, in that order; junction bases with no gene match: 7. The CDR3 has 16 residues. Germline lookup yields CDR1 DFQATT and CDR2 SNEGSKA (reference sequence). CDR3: CSARDLRDSPNYGYTF. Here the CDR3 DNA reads TGCAGTGCTAGAGATCTCCGGGACAGCCCTAACTATGGCTACACCTTC.

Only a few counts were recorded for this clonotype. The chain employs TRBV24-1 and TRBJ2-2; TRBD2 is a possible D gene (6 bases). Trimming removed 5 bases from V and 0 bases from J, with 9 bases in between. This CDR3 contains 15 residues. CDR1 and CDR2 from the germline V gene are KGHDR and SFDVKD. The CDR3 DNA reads TGTGCCACCAGTGGTGCGGGATCGAACACCGGGGAGCTGTTTTTT. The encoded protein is CATSGAGSNTGELFF.

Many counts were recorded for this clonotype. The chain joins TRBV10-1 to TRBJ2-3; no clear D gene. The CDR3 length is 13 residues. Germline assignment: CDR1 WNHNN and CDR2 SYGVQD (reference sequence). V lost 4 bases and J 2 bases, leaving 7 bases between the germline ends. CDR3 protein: CASSVPVTDTQYF. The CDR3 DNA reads TGCGCCAGCAGTGTTCCCGTCACAGATACGCAGTATTTT.